This TCR beta chain was retrieved from a study of T-cell reconstitution after alpha-beta-depleted transplantation in children. Unique molecular identifiers were used to barcode this TCRbeta library. A single record per CDR3 protein comes from TCRdb applying MiXCR to the PCR reads. The sample shows about 600,000 distinct CDR3 sequences, about 10% of them seen only once. This CDR3 is 14 amino acids long. V lost 3 bases, J lost 5 bases, and 5 bases stayed unmatched. In germline, CDR1 is LGHNA, CDR2 YSLEER. The TCR sequence derives from a human donor who donated a stem cell graft to a child with acute myeloid leukemia. This chain connects TRBV4-3 to TRBJ1-1, with 8 bases that match TRBD1. The specimen comprised PBMCs from the stem cell graft donor, sampled from the stem cell graft. The CDR3 spells CASSQMTGATEAFF. In DNA form, the CDR3 reads TGCGCCAGCAGCCAGATGACAGGGGCGACTGAAGCTTTCTTT.